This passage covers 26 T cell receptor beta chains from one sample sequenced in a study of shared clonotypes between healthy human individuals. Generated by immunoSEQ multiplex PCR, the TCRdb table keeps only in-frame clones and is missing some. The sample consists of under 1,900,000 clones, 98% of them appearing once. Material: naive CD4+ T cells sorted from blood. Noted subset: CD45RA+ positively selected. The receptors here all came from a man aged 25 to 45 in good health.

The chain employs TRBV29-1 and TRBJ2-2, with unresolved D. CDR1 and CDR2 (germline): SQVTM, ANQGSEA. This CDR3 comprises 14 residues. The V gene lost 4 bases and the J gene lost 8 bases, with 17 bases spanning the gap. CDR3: CSVASREGSGELFF. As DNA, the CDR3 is TGCAGCGTTGCGTCAAGGGAAGGGTCAGGGGAGCTGTTTTTT.

CDR3 in DNA: TGCGCCAGCAGCTCGGAACTAGCGGGAGGCGCAGATACGCAGTATTTT. Protein sequence: CASSSELAGGADTQYF. V is TRBV5-1 and J is TRBJ2-3, with 12 bases matching TRBD2. The CDR3 runs to 16 residues. CDR1 is SGHRS, CDR2 YFSETQ, per germline. V was clipped by 3 bases and J by 4 bases; unmatched bases: 6.

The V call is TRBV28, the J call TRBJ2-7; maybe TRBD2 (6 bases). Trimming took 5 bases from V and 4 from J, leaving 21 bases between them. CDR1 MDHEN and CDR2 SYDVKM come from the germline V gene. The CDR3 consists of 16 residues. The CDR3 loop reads CASSLGLLGGKYEQYF. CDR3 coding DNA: TGTGCCAGCAGTCTAGGACTGTTGGGCGGGAAGTACGAGCAGTACTTC. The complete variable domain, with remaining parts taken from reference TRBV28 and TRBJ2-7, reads DVKVTQSSRYLVKRTGEKVFLECVQDMDHENMFWYRQDPGLGLRLIYFSYDVKMKEKGDIPEGYSVSREKKERFSLILESASTNQTSMYLCASSLGLLGGKYEQYFGPGTRLTVT.

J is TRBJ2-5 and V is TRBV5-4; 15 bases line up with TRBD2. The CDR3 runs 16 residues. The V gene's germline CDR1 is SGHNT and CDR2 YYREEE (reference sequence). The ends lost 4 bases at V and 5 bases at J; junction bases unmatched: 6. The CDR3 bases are TGTGCCAGCAGCCCCGGACTAGCGGGAGGGTTGGAGACCCAGTACTTC. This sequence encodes CASSPGLAGGLETQYF. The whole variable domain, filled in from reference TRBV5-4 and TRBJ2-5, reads ETGVTQSPTHLIKTRGQQVTLRCSSQSGHNTVSWYQQALGQGPQFIFQYYREEENGRGNFPPRFSGLQFPNYSSELNVNALELDDSALYLCASSPGLAGGLETQYFGPGTRLLVL.

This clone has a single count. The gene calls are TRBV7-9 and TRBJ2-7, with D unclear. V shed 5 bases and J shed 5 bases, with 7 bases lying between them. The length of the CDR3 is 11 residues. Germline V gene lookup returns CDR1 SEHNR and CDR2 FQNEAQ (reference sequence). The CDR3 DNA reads TGTGCCAGCAGCATAGGCCACGAGCAGTACTTC. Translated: CASSIGHEQYF.

The CDR3 region is CASSVSTTSKLYNEQFF. CDR3 nucleotide sequence: TGTGCCAGCAGCGTTTCCACTACATCGAAACTTTACAATGAGCAGTTCTTC. The chain has TRBV7-9 and TRBJ2-1; D is unresolved. Per the germline V gene, CDR1 is SEHNR and CDR2 is FQNEAQ (reference sequence). The CDR3 loop spans 17 amino acids. V was trimmed by 5 bases and J by 4 bases, leaving 21 bases between them. The variable domain in full, with the rest retrieved from reference TRBV7-9 and TRBJ2-1, is DTGVSQNPRHKITKRGQNVTFRCDPISEHNRLYWYRQTLGQGPEFLTYFQNEAQLEKSRLLSDRFSAERPKGSFSTLEIQRTEQGDSAMYLCASSVSTTSKLYNEQFFGPGTRLTVL.

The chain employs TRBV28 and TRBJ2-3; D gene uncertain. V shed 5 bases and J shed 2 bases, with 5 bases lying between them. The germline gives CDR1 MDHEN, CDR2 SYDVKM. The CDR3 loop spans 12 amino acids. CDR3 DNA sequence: TGTGCCAGCAGTGCCCCCACAGATACGCAGTATTTT. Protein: CASSAPTDTQYF. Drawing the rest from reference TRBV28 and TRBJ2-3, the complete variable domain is DVKVTQSSRYLVKRTGEKVFLECVQDMDHENMFWYRQDPGLGLRLIYFSYDVKMKEKGDIPEGYSVSREKKERFSLILESASTNQTSMYLCASSAPTDTQYFGPGTRLTVL.

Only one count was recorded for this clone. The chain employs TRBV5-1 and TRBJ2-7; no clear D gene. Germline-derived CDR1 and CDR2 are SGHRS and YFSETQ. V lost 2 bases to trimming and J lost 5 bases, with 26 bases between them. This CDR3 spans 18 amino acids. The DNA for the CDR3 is TGCGCCAGCAGCTTCCGAGCAGGCAGAAAGAACTTACTACACGAGCAGTACTTC. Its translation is CASSFRAGRKNLLHEQYF. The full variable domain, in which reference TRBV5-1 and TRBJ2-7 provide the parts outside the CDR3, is KAGVTQTPRYLIKTRGQQVTLSCSPISGHRSVSWYQQTPGQGLQFLFEYFSETQRNKGNFPGRFSGRQFSNSRSEMNVSTLELGDSALYLCASSFRAGRKNLLHEQYFGPGTRLTVT.

Written as DNA, the CDR3 is TGCAGTGCTTCTATCCAGTCGGGAGTGTACTTC. Protein sequence: CSASIQSGVYF. This rearrangement joins TRBV20-1 to TRBJ2-7; D is perhaps TRBD2 (6 bases). The CDR3 sequence is 11 residues long. V lost 5 bases and J 12 bases, leaving 17 bases between the germline ends. Per the germline V gene, CDR1 is DFQATT and CDR2 is SNEGSKA (reference sequence).

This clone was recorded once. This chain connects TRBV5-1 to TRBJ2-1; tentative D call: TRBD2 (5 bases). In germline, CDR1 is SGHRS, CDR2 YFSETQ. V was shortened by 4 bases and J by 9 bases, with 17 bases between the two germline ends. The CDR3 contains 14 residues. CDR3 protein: CASSPGLGSGEQFF. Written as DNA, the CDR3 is TGCGCCAGCAGCCCAGGACTGGGAAGTGGTGAGCAGTTCTTC.

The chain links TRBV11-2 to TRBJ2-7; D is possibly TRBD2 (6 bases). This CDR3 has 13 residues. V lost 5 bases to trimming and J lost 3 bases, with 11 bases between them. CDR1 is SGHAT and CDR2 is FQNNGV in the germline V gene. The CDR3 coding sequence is TGTGCCAGCAGCCTTAGGGGACTCTACGAGCAGTACTTC. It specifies CASSLRGLYEQYF.

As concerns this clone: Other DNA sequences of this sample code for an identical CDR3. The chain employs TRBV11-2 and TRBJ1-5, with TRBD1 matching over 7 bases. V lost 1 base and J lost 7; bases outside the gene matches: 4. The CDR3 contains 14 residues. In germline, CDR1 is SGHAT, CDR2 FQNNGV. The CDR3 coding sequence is TGTGCCAGCAGCTTAGGACAGGGCGGCCAGCCCCAGCATTTT. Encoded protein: CASSLGQGGQPQHF.

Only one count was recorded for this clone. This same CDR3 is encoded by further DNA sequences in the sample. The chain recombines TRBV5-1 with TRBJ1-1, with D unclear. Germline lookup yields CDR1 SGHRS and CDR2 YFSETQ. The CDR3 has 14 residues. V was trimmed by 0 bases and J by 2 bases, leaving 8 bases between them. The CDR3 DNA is TGCGCCAGCAGCTTGGAAGGGCTCAACACTGAAGCTTTCTTT. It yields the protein CASSLEGLNTEAFF.

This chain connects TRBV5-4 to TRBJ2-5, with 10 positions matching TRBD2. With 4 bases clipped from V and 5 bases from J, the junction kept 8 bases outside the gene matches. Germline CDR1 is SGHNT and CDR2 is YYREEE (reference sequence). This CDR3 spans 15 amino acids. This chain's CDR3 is CASSRSGRATETQYF. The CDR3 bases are TGTGCCAGCAGCCGAAGCGGGAGGGCCACGGAGACCCAGTACTTC.

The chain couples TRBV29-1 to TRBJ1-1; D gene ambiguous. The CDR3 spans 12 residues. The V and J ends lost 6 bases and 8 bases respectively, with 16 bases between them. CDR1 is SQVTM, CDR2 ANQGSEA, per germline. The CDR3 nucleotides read TGCAGCGTCCGGGCCCCGGAACCCGAAGCTTTCTTT. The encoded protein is CSVRAPEPEAFF.

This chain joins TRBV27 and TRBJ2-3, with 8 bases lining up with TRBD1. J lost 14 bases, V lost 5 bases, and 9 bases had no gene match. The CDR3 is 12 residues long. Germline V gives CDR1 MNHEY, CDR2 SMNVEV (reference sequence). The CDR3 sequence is CASSPRTGFRYF. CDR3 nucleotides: TGTGCCAGCAGTCCCAGGACAGGGTTTAGGTATTTT.

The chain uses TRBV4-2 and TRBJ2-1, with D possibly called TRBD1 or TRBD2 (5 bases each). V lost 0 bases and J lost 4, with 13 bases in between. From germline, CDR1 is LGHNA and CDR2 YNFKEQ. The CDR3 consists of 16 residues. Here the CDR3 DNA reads TGTGCCAGCAGCCAAGATGCGGGTGGGGCTTACAATGAGCAGTTCTTC. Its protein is CASSQDAGGAYNEQFF.

CDR3 residues: CASSSSLAGGPGNEQFF. CDR3 coding DNA: TGTGCCAGCAGCTCCTCGTTAGCGGGAGGGCCAGGGAATGAGCAGTTCTTC. The chain carries TRBV7-2 and TRBJ2-1, with TRBD2 identical over 11 bases. Germline lookup yields CDR1 SGHTA and CDR2 FQGNSA. J lost 7 bases, V lost 4 bases, and 12 bases had no gene match. The CDR3 loop spans 17 amino acids.

This CDR3 reads CASSVGADVSPQHF. The CDR3 DNA reads TGTGCCAGCAGTGTAGGGGCTGACGTTTCGCCCCAGCATTTT. The chain couples TRBV6-4 to TRBJ1-5, with D possibly matching TRBD1 (5 bases). V was pared by 4 bases and J by 9 bases, with 16 bases between. The germline V gene encodes CDR1 MRHNA and CDR2 SNTAGT. This CDR3 has 14 amino acids.

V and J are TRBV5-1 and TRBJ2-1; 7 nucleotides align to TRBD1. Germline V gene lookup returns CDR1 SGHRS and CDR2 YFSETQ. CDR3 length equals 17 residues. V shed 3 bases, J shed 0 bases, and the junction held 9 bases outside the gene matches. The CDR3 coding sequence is TGCGCCAGCAGCTACAGGGGCAGTGCTAGCTCCTACAATGAGCAGTTCTTC. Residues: CASSYRGSASSYNEQFF.

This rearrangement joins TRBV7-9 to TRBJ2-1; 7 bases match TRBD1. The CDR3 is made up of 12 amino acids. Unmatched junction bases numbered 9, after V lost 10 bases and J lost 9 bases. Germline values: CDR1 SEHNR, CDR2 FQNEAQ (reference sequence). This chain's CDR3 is CATRQGTTEQFF. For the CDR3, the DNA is TGTGCCACTCGACAGGGTACAACTGAGCAGTTCTTC.

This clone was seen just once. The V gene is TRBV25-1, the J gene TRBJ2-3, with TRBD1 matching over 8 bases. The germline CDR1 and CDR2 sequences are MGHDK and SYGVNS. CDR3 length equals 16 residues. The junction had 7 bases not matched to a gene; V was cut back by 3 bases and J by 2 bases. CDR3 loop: CASSDRTGPYTDTQYF. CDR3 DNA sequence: TGTGCCAGCAGTGACCGGACAGGGCCCTACACAGATACGCAGTATTTT.

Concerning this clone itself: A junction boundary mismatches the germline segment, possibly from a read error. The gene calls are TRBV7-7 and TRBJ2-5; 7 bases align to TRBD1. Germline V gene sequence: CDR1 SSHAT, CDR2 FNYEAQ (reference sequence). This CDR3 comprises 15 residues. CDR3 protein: CASSIDRDSAETQYF. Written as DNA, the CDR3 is TGTGCTAGCAGCATTGACAGGGATTCTGCAGAGACCCAGTACTTC.

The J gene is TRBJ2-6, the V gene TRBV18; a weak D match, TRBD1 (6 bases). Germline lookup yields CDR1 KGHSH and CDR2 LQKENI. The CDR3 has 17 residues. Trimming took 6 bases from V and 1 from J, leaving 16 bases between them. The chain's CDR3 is CASSPTGTMSGANVLTF. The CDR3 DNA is TGTGCCAGCTCGCCGACGGGGACAATGTCTGGGGCCAACGTCCTGACTTTC.

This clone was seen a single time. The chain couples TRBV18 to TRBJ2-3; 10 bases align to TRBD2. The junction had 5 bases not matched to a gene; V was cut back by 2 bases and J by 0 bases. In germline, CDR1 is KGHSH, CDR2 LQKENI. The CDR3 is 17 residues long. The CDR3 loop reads CASSPRTSGPSTDTQYF. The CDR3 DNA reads TGTGCCAGCTCACCAAGGACTAGCGGTCCTAGCACAGATACGCAGTATTTT.

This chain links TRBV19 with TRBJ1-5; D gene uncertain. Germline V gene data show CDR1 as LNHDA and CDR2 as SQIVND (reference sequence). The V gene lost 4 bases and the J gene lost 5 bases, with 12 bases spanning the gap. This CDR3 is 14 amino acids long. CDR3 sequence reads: CASSNNLDDQPQHF. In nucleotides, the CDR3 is TGTGCCAGTAGTAACAACCTAGACGATCAGCCCCAGCATTTT.